The rows below give T cell receptor beta chains drawn from one sample of a study of long-term antiretroviral therapy in people with HIV. Produced via immunoSEQ multiplex PCR; TCRdb's table is partial and in-frame only. The data hold 20,000 to 25,000 clones, with less than 90% observed a single time. Sequencing was performed on unsorted PBMCs, taken 1.9 years after starting antiretroviral therapy. The receptors derive from a woman aged 45-59 years with HIV. The CDR3 runs from the conserved cysteine through the conserved F or W. The order of the fields is J gene, clone size, V gene, D gene, CDR3 protein, CDR3 DNA. D genes are given only for firm matches. Not all rows give a size; the values are once, few, many and, for expanded clones, a class.

>TRBJ2-5|.|TRBV4-1|TRBD2
CASSARLAGGLGETQYF
TGCGCCAGCAGCGCCCGACTAGCGGGGGGCTTAGGAGAGACCCAGTACTTC
>TRBJ2-1|few|TRBV30|TRBD2
CAWSVGAGRDNEQFF
TGTGCCTGGAGTGTAGGAGCGGGGAGGGACAATGAGCAGTTCTTC
>TRBJ2-7|once|TRBV29-1|TRBD2
CSVEKTTSQRGPAYEQYF
TGCAGCGTTGAGAAAACAACAAGTCAGCGGGGGCCCGCCTACGAGCAGTACTTC
>TRBJ2-4|.|TRBV9|.
CASSVEGGLAKNIQYF
TGTGCCAGCAGCGTAGAGGGAGGACTAGCCAAAAACATTCAGTACTTC
>TRBJ1-2|few|TRBV7-2|.
CASSSQRVASYGYTF
TGTGCCAGCAGCTCCCAGAGGGTCGCCTCCTATGGCTACACCTTC
>TRBJ2-1|few|TRBV14|.
CASSPWTSGYNEQFF
TGTGCCAGCAGCCCCTGGACAAGCGGCTACAATGAGCAGTTCTTC
>TRBJ1-5|.|TRBV5-5|.
CASSIGFRSRAQHF
TGTGCCAGCAGCATCGGGTTTCGATCCCGGGCCCAGCATTTT
>TRBJ1-1|few|TRBV30|.
CAWSLTGSNTEAFF
TGTGCCTGGAGTCTAACAGGGTCGAACACTGAAGCTTTCTTT
>TRBJ1-2|few|TRBV4-1|.
CASSQDGEYGYTF
TGCGCCAGCAGCCAAGATGGGGAGTATGGCTACACCTTC
>TRBJ2-5|.|TRBV6-6|.
CASNRRKETQYF
TGTGCCAGCAATCGCCGGAAAGAGACCCAGTACTTC
>TRBJ2-7|.|TRBV9|TRBD1
CASSVVGTGDYHEQYF
TGTGCCAGCAGCGTAGTGGGGACAGGGGACTACCACGAGCAGTACTTC
>TRBJ1-2|once|TRBV6-4|.
CASSDSYRDVEYGYTF
TGTGCCAGCAGTGACTCCTACCGGGACGTAGAATATGGCTACACCTTC
>TRBJ2-1|.|TRBV7-9|TRBD2
CASSLAPGTSGGADDQFF
TGTGCCAGCAGCTTAGCCCCCGGGACTAGCGGGGGGGCGGATGACCAGTTCTTC
>TRBJ1-1|.|TRBV7-2|.
CASSLAPGNTEAFF
TGTGCCAGCAGCTTAGCTCCAGGGAACACTGAAGCTTTCTTT
>TRBJ2-1|.|TRBV21-1|.
CASSKTPGWRGTHNEQFF
TGTGCCAGCAGCAAAACCCCAGGTTGGCGGGGGACCCACAATGAGCAGTTCTTC
>TRBJ1-6|few|TRBV7-3|.
CASSLDPGPLHF
TGTGCCAGCAGCTTGGATCCCGGGCCCCTCCACTTT
>TRBJ2-1|.|TRBV19|TRBD2
CATGGGQSYNEQFF
TGTGCCACCGGCGGGGGGCAATCCTACAATGAGCAGTTCTTC
>TRBJ2-5|.|TRBV29-1|.
CSVEDRDNQYF
TGCAGCGTTGAAGACCGGGATAATCAGTACTTC
>TRBJ2-7|.|TRBV30|TRBD1
CAWGSGTGNYEQYF
TGTGCCTGGGGATCCGGGACAGGGAACTACGAGCAGTACTTC
>TRBJ1-1|.|TRBV4-3|.
CASSQAPGVNTEAFF
TGCGCCAGCAGCCAGGCCCCCGGGGTGAACACTGAAGCTTTCTTT
>TRBJ1-6|once|TRBV19|.
CASSIDGTGRNSPLHF
TGTGCCAGTAGTATAGACGGGACCGGGCGTAATTCACCCCTCCACTTT
>TRBJ2-7|.|TRBV4-2|.
CASSPNQGGPLYEQYF
TGTGCCAGCAGCCCGAACCAGGGGGGGCCGCTCTACGAGCAGTACTTC
>TRBJ2-7|few|TRBV6-1|TRBD1
CASSGDSYEQYF
TGTGCCAGCAGTGGGGACAGCTACGAGCAGTACTTC
>TRBJ1-3|.|TRBV29-1|.
CSVSPLHSGNTIYF
TGCAGCGTTTCCCCCCTACACTCTGGAAACACCATATATTTT
>TRBJ1-5|.|TRBV6-6|.
CASSYRGDNQPQHF
TGTGCCAGCAGTTACAGAGGGGATAATCAGCCCCAGCATTTT
>TRBJ2-3|.|TRBV11-2|.
CASSSRASDKSDTQYF
TGTGCCAGCAGCTCCCGGGCTAGCGATAAATCAGATACGCAGTATTTT
>TRBJ1-6|few|TRBV4-3|.
CASSQERENSPLHF
TGCGCCAGCAGCCAAGAGAGGGAAAATTCACCCCTCCACTTT
>TRBJ1-3|.|TRBV6-1|.
CASLFGTGNTIYF
TGTGCCAGCCTTTTTGGCACTGGAAACACCATATATTTT
>TRBJ2-3|.|TRBV19|TRBD2
CASSGTSGGRTDTQYF
TGTGCCAGTTCTGGGACTAGCGGGGGCCGCACAGATACGCAGTATTTT
>TRBJ2-7|.|TRBV18|.
CASSHRSDSYEQYF
TGTGCCAGCTCCCACCGATCAGACTCCTACGAGCAGTACTTC
>TRBJ2-5|.|TRBV14|.
CASSQETQDQETQYF
TGTGCCAGCAGCCAAGAAACGCAGGACCAAGAGACCCAGTACTTC
>TRBJ1-2|.|TRBV2|.
CASPEGISDGYTF
TGTGCCAGCCCCGAGGGCATTAGCGATGGCTACACCTTC
>TRBJ1-1|.|TRBV7-2|.
CASSRGDPAEAFF
TGTGCCAGCAGCCGGGGGGACCCCGCGGAGGCTTTCTTT
>TRBJ2-7|.|TRBV6-5|.
CASSAGYEQYF
TGTGCCAGCAGTGCAGGCTACGAGCAGTACTTC
>TRBJ2-5|.|TRBV15|TRBD1
CATSRGVQGARETQYF
TGTGCCACCAGCAGAGGTGTACAGGGGGCTCGAGAGACCCAGTACTTC
>TRBJ1-2|.|TRBV7-2|.
CASSLRDGYTF
TGTGCCAGCAGCTTACGGGATGGCTACACCTTC
>TRBJ2-5|.|TRBV28|TRBD2
CASSLPPTGGPGETQYF
TGTGCCAGCAGTCTGCCGCCCACGGGGGGGCCAGGAGAGACCCAGTACTTC
>TRBJ2-3|.|TRBV27|.
CASTLTYRTDTQYF
TGTGCCAGCACCTTAACGTATCGCACAGATACGCAGTATTTT
>TRBJ2-1|.|TRBV27|TRBD2
CASRIAGGASYNEQFF
TGTGCCAGCAGGATAGCGGGGGGCGCCTCCTACAATGAGCAGTTCTTC
>TRBJ1-3|few|TRBV9|.
CASKSGNTIYF
TGTGCCAGCAAGTCTGGAAACACCATATATTTT
>TRBJ1-2|.|TRBV7-9|TRBD1
CASSLAGTEIYGYTF
TGTGCCAGCAGCTTAGCCGGGACAGAGATCTATGGCTACACCTTC
>TRBJ1-6|.|TRBV18|.
CASSPRDIGGSPLHF
TGTGCCAGCTCACCCAGGGACATCGGCGGATCACCCCTCCACTTT
>TRBJ1-1|.|TRBV28|.
CASSLLRTMNTEAFF
TGTGCCAGCAGTTTATTGAGGACCATGAACACTGAAGCTTTCTTT
>TRBJ2-7|few|TRBV5-1|.
CASSSSPGPPYEQYF
TGCGCCAGCAGTTCTAGCCCGGGACCGCCATACGAGCAGTACTTC
>TRBJ2-3|.|TRBV7-9|TRBD1
CASSPRQGRADTQYF
TGTGCCAGCAGCCCGAGACAGGGCCGCGCAGATACGCAGTATTTT
>TRBJ1-1|.|TRBV7-6|.
CASSLSPGTLAEAFF
TGTGCCAGCAGCTTAAGCCCCGGGACATTAGCTGAAGCTTTCTTT
>TRBJ1-5|.|TRBV27|.
CASIPWARQPQHF
TGTGCCAGCATCCCGTGGGCGCGGCAGCCCCAGCATTTT
>TRBJ2-7|.|TRBV4-3|.
CASSQDRHHSYEQYF
TGCGCCAGCAGCCAAGATCGGCACCACTCCTACGAGCAGTACTTC
>TRBJ2-7|once|TRBV7-2|TRBD1
CASSGRTGTYEQYF
TGTGCCAGCAGCGGGCGGACAGGGACCTACGAGCAGTACTTC
>TRBJ1-2|.|TRBV7-8|.
CASSTVPRGGYTF
TGTGCCAGCAGCACTGTCCCAAGGGGCGGCTACACCTTC
>TRBJ1-5|.|TRBV10-3|TRBD1
CAISESRTGNVQPQHF
TGTGCCATCAGTGAGTCGCGGACAGGGAATGTGCAGCCCCAGCATTTT
>TRBJ1-2|.|TRBV9|TRBD1
CASSLTGTGGAYNYGYTF
TGTGCCAGCAGCCTAACCGGGACAGGGGGCGCTTACAACTATGGCTACACCTTC
>TRBJ2-2|.|TRBV5-4|.
CASSLVGAGELFF
TGTGCCAGCAGCTTGGTCGGGGCCGGGGAGCTGTTTTTT